The TCR beta chain under discussion was sequenced for a study of blood T cell repertoires in COVID-19. About the study: Some COVID-19 samples were acute and others convalescent; all came from the United States, Italy and Spain.

In the original analysis: Amplification of reference gene primers provided the estimated nucleated cell counts. TCRdb's table, derived via immunoSEQ multiplex PCR, lists solely in-frame clones and lacks some. V, J and clone size were drawn from that table, and D and trimming were deduced from the DNA. Of roughly 400,000 clones listed, roughly 86% are singletons. Participants' own reports of clinical history determined their cohort assignment. The germline CDR1 and CDR2 sequences are SGHAT and FQNNGV. Trimming cost V 0 bases and J 4 bases, with 12 bases left between them. The CDR3 contains 15 residues.

Sequenced: PBMCs or T cells enriched from blood (not recorded which). V and J are TRBV11-2 and TRBJ2-5, with TRBD1 as a possible D gene (7 bases). The TCR sequence derives from a woman in her thirties or forties with acute COVID-19. CDR3 residues: CASSLDSQGGETQYF. CDR3 DNA sequence: TGTGCCAGCAGCTTAGATTCGCAGGGGGGAGAGACCCAGTACTTC.